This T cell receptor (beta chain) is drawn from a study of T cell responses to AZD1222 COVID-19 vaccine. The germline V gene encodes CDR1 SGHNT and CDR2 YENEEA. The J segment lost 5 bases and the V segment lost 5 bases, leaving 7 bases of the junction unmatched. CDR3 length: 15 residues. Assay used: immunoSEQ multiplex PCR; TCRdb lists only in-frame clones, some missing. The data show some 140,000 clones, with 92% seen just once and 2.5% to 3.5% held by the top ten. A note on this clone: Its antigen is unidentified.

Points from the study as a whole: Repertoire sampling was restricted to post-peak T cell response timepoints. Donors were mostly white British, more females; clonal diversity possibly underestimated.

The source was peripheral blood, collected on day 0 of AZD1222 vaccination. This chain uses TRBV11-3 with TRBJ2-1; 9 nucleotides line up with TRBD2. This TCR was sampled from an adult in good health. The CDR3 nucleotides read TGTGCCAGCAGCAGGGCTAGCGGGACCCACAATGAGCAGTTCTTC. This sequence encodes CASSRASGTHNEQFF.